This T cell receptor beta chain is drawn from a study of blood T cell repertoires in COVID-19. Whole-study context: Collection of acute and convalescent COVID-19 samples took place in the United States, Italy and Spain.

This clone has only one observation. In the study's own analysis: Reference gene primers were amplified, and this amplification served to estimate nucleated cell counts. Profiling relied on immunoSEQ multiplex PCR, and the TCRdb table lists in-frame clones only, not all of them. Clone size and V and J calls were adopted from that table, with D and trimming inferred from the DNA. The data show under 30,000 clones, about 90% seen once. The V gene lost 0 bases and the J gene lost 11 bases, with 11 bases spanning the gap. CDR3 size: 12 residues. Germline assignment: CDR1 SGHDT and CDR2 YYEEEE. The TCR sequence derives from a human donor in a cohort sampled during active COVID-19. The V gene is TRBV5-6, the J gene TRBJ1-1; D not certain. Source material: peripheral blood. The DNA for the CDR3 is TGTGCCAGCAGCTTGGCGCGAGGCTCGGCTTTCTTT. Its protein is CASSLARGSAFF.